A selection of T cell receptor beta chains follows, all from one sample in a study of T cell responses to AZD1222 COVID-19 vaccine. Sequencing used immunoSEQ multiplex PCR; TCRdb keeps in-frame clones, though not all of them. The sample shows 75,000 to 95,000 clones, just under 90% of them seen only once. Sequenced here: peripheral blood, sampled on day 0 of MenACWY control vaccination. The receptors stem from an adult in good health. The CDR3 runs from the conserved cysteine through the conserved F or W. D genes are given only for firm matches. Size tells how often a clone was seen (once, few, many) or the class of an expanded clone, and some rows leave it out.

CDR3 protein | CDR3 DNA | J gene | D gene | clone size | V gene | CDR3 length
CSASIREPEAFF | TGCAGTGCTAGTATCCGGGAACCTGAAGCTTTCTTT | TRBJ1-1 | NA | few | TRBV20-1 | 12
CASSLVWGQKNTEAFF | TGTGCCAGCAGCTTAGTTTGGGGGCAAAAAAACACTGAAGCTTTCTTT | TRBJ1-1 | NA | NA | TRBV7-2 | 16
CASSDSRDRYYEQYF | TGTGCCAGCAGTGATTCCCGGGACAGGTACTACGAGCAGTACTTC | TRBJ2-7 | TRBD1 | NA | TRBV6-2/TRBV6-3 | 15
CASSESGGAGDTQYF | TGTGCCAGCAGTGAGAGCGGGGGGGCTGGAGATACGCAGTATTTT | TRBJ2-3 | TRBD2 | once | TRBV6-4 | 15
CASSSTEGPAGELFF | TGTGCCAGCAGTTCCACCGAAGGGCCCGCCGGGGAGCTGTTTTTT | TRBJ2-2 | NA | NA | TRBV6-4 | 15
CASSQGQGVMDEQYF | TGTGCCAGCAGCCAAGGTCAGGGAGTGATGGACGAGCAGTACTTC | TRBJ2-7 | NA | NA | TRBV3-1/TRBV3-2 | 15
CASSLAVLMGSTQYF | TGTGCCAGCAGCCTAGCGGTCCTAATGGGATCTACGCAGTATTTT | TRBJ2-3 | TRBD2 | NA | TRBV28 | 15
CASTKGTGSSNQPQHF | TGTGCCAGTACCAAAGGGACAGGGAGTAGCAATCAGCCCCAGCATTTT | TRBJ1-5 | TRBD1 | NA | TRBV19 | 16
CASSLRTDGYGEQFF | TGCGCCAGCAGCTTGCGGACAGACGGCTATGGTGAGCAGTTCTTC | TRBJ2-1 | NA | NA | TRBV5-1 | 15
CASSSTGTGTREQYF | TGTGCCAGCAGTTCAACCGGGACGGGGACTAGGGAGCAGTACTTC | TRBJ2-7 | TRBD2 | NA | TRBV6-5 | 15
CASSRSGTGGQPQHF | TGTGCCAGCAGCCGATCCGGGACAGGGGGTCAGCCCCAGCATTTT | TRBJ1-5 | TRBD1 | NA | TRBV28 | 15
CASSIDLGSGGPETQYF | TGTGCCAGTAGTATAGATCTTGGCAGCGGGGGGCCCGAGACCCAGTACTTC | TRBJ2-5 | TRBD2 | NA | TRBV19 | 17
CASATTANTEAFF | TGTGCCAGCGCTACAACAGCGAACACTGAAGCTTTCTTT | TRBJ1-1 | NA | NA | TRBV5-4 | 13
CASSLGMNKNIQYF | TGTGCCAGCAGCTTGGGTATGAACAAAAACATTCAGTACTTC | TRBJ2-4 | NA | NA | TRBV5-5 | 14
CASSLQAGAGGELFF | TGTGCCAGCTCCTTACAAGCGGGGGCAGGAGGGGAGCTGTTTTTT | TRBJ2-2 | TRBD2 | NA | TRBV7-3 | 15
CASSQARGGTDTQYF | TGTGCCAGCAGTCAGGCGAGAGGGGGCACAGATACGCAGTATTTT | TRBJ2-3 | NA | NA | TRBV6-5 | 15
CASSQDTLRGVLYEQYF | TGCGCCAGCAGCCAAGACACCCTTCGGGGGGTTCTCTACGAGCAGTACTTC | TRBJ2-7 | TRBD2 | NA | TRBV4-1 | 17
CASSEGKMADTQYF | TGCGCCAGCAGCGAGGGGAAGATGGCAGATACGCAGTATTTT | TRBJ2-3 | NA | NA | TRBV5-1 | 14
CSAHTGTGVYEQYF | TGCAGCGCGCATACCGGGACAGGGGTCTACGAGCAGTACTTC | TRBJ2-7 | TRBD1 | NA | TRBV29-1 | 14
CASSFRGPNEKLFF | TGCGCCAGCAGCTTCAGGGGACCTAATGAAAAACTGTTTTTT | TRBJ1-4 | NA | NA | TRBV5-1 | 14
CASNSERGHEQFF | TGTGCCAGCAATTCCGAGCGGGGTCATGAGCAGTTCTTC | TRBJ2-1 | TRBD2 | NA | TRBV6-5 | 13
CAWQTGTIGNTIYF | TGTGCCTGGCAGACCGGGACGATCGGAAACACCATATATTTT | TRBJ1-3 | NA | NA | TRBV30 | 14
CASSLTGATYNEQFF | TGTGCCAGCAGCTTAACTGGGGCTACTTACAATGAGCAGTTCTTC | TRBJ2-1 | NA | NA | TRBV7-3 | 15
CASSLGVATDTQYF | TGTGCCAGCAGCTTAGGGGTAGCGACAGATACGCAGTATTTT | TRBJ2-3 | NA | NA | TRBV7-3 | 14
CASSLDGGSYNEQFF | TGTGCCAGCAGCTTAGACGGGGGTTCCTACAATGAGCAGTTCTTC | TRBJ2-1 | NA | few | TRBV7-2 | 15
CASSISGGAGTKNIQYF | TGTGCCAGTAGTATTAGCGGGGGGGCCGGAACCAAAAACATTCAGTACTTC | TRBJ2-4 | TRBD2 | NA | TRBV19 | 17
CASSLSPAVAGNTIYF | TGTGCCAGCAGCTTATCCCCCGCGGTTGCTGGAAACACCATATATTTT | TRBJ1-3 | NA | NA | TRBV5-6 | 16
CASQVGGPQYF | TGTGCCAGCCAGGTCGGAGGGCCGCAGTATTTT | TRBJ2-3 | NA | NA | TRBV7-2 | 11
CASSLGSGINYGYTF | TGTGCCAGCAGCTTAGGGTCAGGGATTAACTATGGCTACACCTTC | TRBJ1-2 | NA | NA | TRBV11-2 | 15
CASSWGQAYEQYF | TGTGCCAGCAGTTGGGGACAGGCCTACGAGCAGTACTTC | TRBJ2-7 | TRBD1 | NA | TRBV6-2/TRBV6-3 | 13
CASSLLAGGYNEQFF | TGTGCCAGCAGCTTACTAGCGGGGGGTTACAATGAGCAGTTCTTC | TRBJ2-1 | TRBD2 | NA | TRBV11-2 | 15
CASSIEGRAHQPQHF | TGTGCCAGTAGTATAGAGGGCAGGGCACATCAGCCCCAGCATTTT | TRBJ1-5 | NA | NA | TRBV19 | 15
CASSFRDRVETQYF | TGTGCCAGCAGTTTCCGGGACAGGGTGGAGACCCAGTACTTC | TRBJ2-5 | TRBD1 | NA | TRBV27 | 14
CASSAPREGTTNEKLFF | TGTGCCAGCAGTGCGCCTCGGGAGGGTACAACTAATGAAAAACTGTTTTTT | TRBJ1-4 | NA | NA | TRBV2 | 17
CASSAYHTGNSGNTIYF | TGTGCCAGCAGCGCGTACCATACAGGAAATTCTGGAAACACCATATATTTT | TRBJ1-3 | NA | NA | TRBV9 | 17
CASSWGAQANEQFF | TGCGCCAGCAGCTGGGGGGCACAGGCCAATGAGCAGTTCTTC | TRBJ2-1 | NA | NA | TRBV5-1 | 14
CASSKRTDTGELFF | TGTGCCAGCAGTAAACGGACAGACACCGGGGAGCTGTTTTTT | TRBJ2-2 | NA | NA | TRBV6-5 | 14
CASSRDGVSGELFF | TGCGCCAGCAGCCGGGACGGAGTCTCCGGGGAGCTGTTTTTT | TRBJ2-2 | NA | few | TRBV4-1 | 14
CASSVRGASGNTIYF | TGTGCCAGCAGCGTAAGAGGGGCCTCTGGAAACACCATATATTTT | TRBJ1-3 | NA | NA | TRBV9 | 15
CASSLTGQNTEAFF | TGTGCCAGCAGCTTAACGGGACAGAACACTGAAGCTTTCTTT | TRBJ1-1 | NA | NA | TRBV7-2 | 14
CASSLDRSEQYF | TGCGCCAGCAGCTTGGACCGGAGCGAGCAGTACTTC | TRBJ2-7 | NA | NA | TRBV5-1 | 12
CASSQENRYGAEQYF | TGCGCCAGCAGCCAAGAAAACAGGTACGGAGCCGAGCAGTACTTC | TRBJ2-7 | NA | NA | TRBV4-3 | 15
CASSEAGPSYNEQFF | TGTGCCAGCAGCGAGGCGGGCCCGTCCTACAATGAGCAGTTCTTC | TRBJ2-1 | NA | few | TRBV9 | 15
CASSQVQGFVSGANVLTF | TGTGCCAGCAGCCAAGTTCAGGGGTTTGTGTCTGGGGCCAACGTCCTGACTTTC | TRBJ2-6 | NA | NA | TRBV3-1/TRBV3-2 | 18
CASSLNRDGYTF | TGTGCCAGCAGCTTGAACAGGGATGGCTACACCTTC | TRBJ1-2 | NA | once | TRBV7-2 | 12
CASSLKLREGEQYF | TGTGCCAGCAGCTTAAAACTACGGGAGGGGGAGCAGTACTTC | TRBJ2-7 | TRBD2 | NA | TRBV7-2 | 14
CASRDRGGQDAFQPQHF | TGTGCCAGCAGAGATAGGGGGGGACAGGATGCGTTTCAGCCCCAGCATTTT | TRBJ1-5 | TRBD1 | NA | TRBV5-6 | 17
CASSLGSSLNTEAFF | TGTGCCAGCAGCTTAGGCAGTTCCTTGAACACTGAAGCTTTCTTT | TRBJ1-1 | NA | NA | TRBV5-4 | 15
CASSPAGGVYQETQYF | TGTGCCAGCAGCCCGGCGGGAGGGGTTTACCAAGAGACCCAGTACTTC | TRBJ2-5 | TRBD2 | NA | TRBV11-2 | 16
CASSITSPGQGCSGYTF | TGTGCCAGCAGCATTACCTCTCCGGGACAGGGATGTAGTGGCTACACCTTC | TRBJ1-2 | TRBD1 | NA | TRBV7-2 | 17
CASSMVGPQHF | TGTGCCAGTAGTATGGTTGGTCCCCAGCATTTT | TRBJ1-5 | NA | NA | TRBV19 | 11
CASSPSGTGVDNEQFF | TGCGCCAGCAGCCCCTCCGGGACAGGGGTGGACAATGAGCAGTTCTTC | TRBJ2-1 | TRBD1 | NA | TRBV5-1 | 16
CASSFSSSSNQPQHF | TGTGCCAGCAGCTTCTCCAGCTCTAGCAATCAGCCCCAGCATTTT | TRBJ1-5 | NA | NA | TRBV5-5 | 15
CASSLGVHRETQYF | TGTGCCAGCAGCTTAGGGGTTCATAGGGAGACCCAGTACTTC | TRBJ2-5 | NA | NA | TRBV7-9 | 14
CASRHRGVGEKLFF | TGTGCCAGTAGACACAGGGGGGTTGGTGAAAAACTGTTTTTT | TRBJ1-4 | TRBD1 | NA | TRBV19 | 14
CASSSDFFGELFF | TGTGCCAGCAGCAGTGATTTCTTCGGGGAGCTGTTTTTT | TRBJ2-2 | NA | once | TRBV6-2/TRBV6-3 | 13
CASSPLNTEAFF | TGTGCCAGCTCACCTTTGAACACTGAAGCTTTCTTT | TRBJ1-1 | NA | NA | TRBV18 | 12